Listed here are 15 T cell receptor beta chains from one sample, sequenced in a study of T cell responses to AZD1222 COVID-19 vaccine. TCRdb's table, derived via immunoSEQ multiplex PCR, lists solely in-frame clones and lacks some. The data hold about 170,000 clones, with roughly 90% observed a single time. Sample: peripheral blood, taken on day 0 of AZD1222 vaccination. The receptors originated from an adult in good health.

The rearrangement links TRBV4-1 to TRBJ1-4; D gene uncertain. The CDR3 contains 14 residues. CDR1 MGHRA and CDR2 YSYEKL come from the germline V gene. The V end lost 4 bases, the J end lost 6 bases, and 12 bases lay between the germline ends. The CDR3 DNA reads as TGCGCCAGCAGCCTTCCGGGTTTGGATGAAAAACTGTTTTTT. It yields the protein CASSLPGLDEKLFF.

The chain carries TRBV2 and TRBJ2-1, with TRBD1 matching over 8 bases. The germline CDR1 and CDR2 sequences are SNHLY and FYNNEI. V was pared by 4 bases and J by 5 bases, with 7 bases of the junction left unmatched. The CDR3 length is 15 residues. This CDR3 is CASSAWTGTNNEQFF. CDR3 in DNA: TGTGCCAGCAGTGCCTGGACAGGGACAAACAATGAGCAGTTCTTC.

V usage is TRBV5-1 and J usage is TRBJ2-1; D gene unclear. Germline V lookup: CDR1 SGHRS, CDR2 YFSETQ. Trimming took off 5 bases at V and 0 bases at J, with 15 bases between the two ends. CDR3 length equals 16 residues. Here the CDR3 DNA reads TGCGCCAGCAGTGACGGGCCGACGAGCTCCTACAATGAGCAGTTCTTC. It specifies CASSDGPTSSYNEQFF.

This clone showed up just once. The V gene is TRBV2, the J gene TRBJ2-7, with D perhaps matching TRBD2 (7 bases). The CDR3 has 14 amino acids. Trimming took off 6 bases at V and 5 bases at J, with 17 bases between the two ends. Per the germline V gene, CDR1 is SNHLY and CDR2 is FYNNEI. The CDR3 coding sequence is TGTGCCAGCAGGGGGGGCGGGAGTGCCCACGAGCAGTACTTC. Translating gives CASRGGGSAHEQYF.

The chain has TRBV11-2 and TRBJ1-6; D remains unclear. The CDR3 is made up of 15 amino acids. Trimming stripped 3 bases from V and 2 bases from J, with 8 bases between. Germline CDR1 reads SGHAT; CDR2 reads FQNNGV. The CDR3 sequence: CASSLQTTYNSPLHF. In DNA, the CDR3 is TGTGCCAGCAGCTTGCAGACAACCTATAATTCACCCCTCCACTTT.

The gene calls are TRBV28 and TRBJ1-5; perhaps TRBD1 as D (6 bases). Trimming took 6 bases from V and 1 from J, leaving 13 bases between them. This CDR3 has 15 residues. Germline CDR1 and CDR2: MDHEN and SYDVKM. The CDR3 here is CASRLGGPSNQPQHF. CDR3 nucleotide sequence: TGTGCCAGCAGGCTCGGGGGGCCGAGCAATCAGCCCCAGCATTTT.

The V and J genes are TRBV11-2 and TRBJ1-2, with TRBD1 matching 8 bases. The trim removed 6 bases at V and 3 bases at J, leaving 9 bases unmatched. Per germline, CDR1 SGHAT and CDR2 FQNNGV. The CDR3 is 15 amino acids. The CDR3 DNA is TGTGCCAGCAGATCCACCGGGACAGGTGACTATGGCTACACCTTC. Its translation is CASRSTGTGDYGYTF.

The gene calls are TRBV15 and TRBJ2-7; D not certain. Trimming shortened V by 0 bases and J by 3 bases, and 6 bases separated the two germline ends. Germline lookup yields CDR1 LNHNV and CDR2 YYDKDF (reference sequence). The CDR3 totals 13 residues. CDR3 in amino acids: CATSRDAHYEQYF. DNA of the CDR3: TGTGCCACCAGCAGAGATGCCCACTACGAGCAGTACTTC.

The chain uses TRBV29-1 and TRBJ1-2, with D possibly TRBD1 on 6 matching bases. V lost 6 bases and J 4 bases, leaving 18 bases between the germline ends. The CDR3 has 14 amino acids. Per the germline V gene, CDR1 is SQVTM and CDR2 is ANQGSEA. CDR3 coding DNA: TGCAGCGTGGTGGGAGAGGGCAGGGGCTATGGCTACACCTTC. It encodes CSVVGEGRGYGYTF.

The chain is built from TRBV6-6 and TRBJ1-1; possibly TRBD1 for D (5 bases). V lost 5 bases to trimming and J lost 5 bases, with 9 bases between them. The germline CDR1 and CDR2 sequences are MNHNY and SVGAGI (reference sequence). CDR3 length: 12 amino acids. The CDR3 loop reads CASSKKGTEAFF. Here the CDR3 DNA reads TGTGCCAGCAGTAAGAAGGGGACTGAAGCTTTCTTT.

The chain links TRBV11-2 to TRBJ1-5; D is unresolved. Germline V gene lookup returns CDR1 SGHAT and CDR2 FQNNGV. This CDR3 is 19 amino acids long. The V and J ends lost 6 bases and 1 base respectively, with 25 bases between them. The CDR3 sequence: CASSRGGGWQTGSNQPQHF. As DNA, the CDR3 is TGTGCCAGCAGTCGTGGTGGTGGGTGGCAGACGGGGAGCAATCAGCCCCAGCATTTT.

This sequence joins TRBV5-1 and TRBJ1-2; 11 positions match TRBD1. CDR3 length: 15 residues. The J segment lost 2 bases and the V segment lost 4 bases, leaving 4 bases of the junction unmatched. The V gene's germline CDR1 is SGHRS and CDR2 YFSETQ. CDR3 amino acids: CASSIRTGGNYGYTF. CDR3 in DNA: TGCGCCAGCAGCATACGGACAGGGGGCAACTATGGCTACACCTTC. Full variable domain (remainder filled in from reference TRBV5-1 and TRBJ1-2): KAGVTQTPRYLIKTRGQQVTLSCSPISGHRSVSWYQQTPGQGLQFLFEYFSETQRNKGNFPGRFSGRQFSNSRSEMNVSTLELGDSALYLCASSIRTGGNYGYTFGSGTRLTVV.

The rearrangement joins TRBV27 to TRBJ1-1; tentative D call: TRBD1 (6 bases). V lost 4 bases, J lost 1 base, and 22 bases lay in between. The CDR3 has 18 residues. The germline V gene has CDR1 MNHEY and CDR2 SMNVEV (reference sequence). The CDR3 spells CASSSWAGDALWNTEAFF. The CDR3 DNA reads TGTGCCAGCAGTTCCTGGGCAGGGGACGCCTTATGGAACACTGAAGCTTTCTTT.

The chain combines TRBV4-3 with TRBJ2-3, with D tentatively TRBD1 (6 bases). V was trimmed by 2 bases and J by 3 bases, leaving 9 bases between them. This CDR3 is 14 amino acids long. Germline V gives CDR1 LGHNA, CDR2 YSLEER. CDR3 protein: CASSQYQGTDTQYF. DNA for the CDR3: TGCGCCAGCAGCCAATATCAGGGGACAGATACGCAGTATTTT.

The chain employs TRBV7-2 and TRBJ2-7, with TRBD2 identical over 10 bases. The CDR3 is 13 residues long. The V segment lost 1 base and the J segment 7 bases; nucleotides outside the gene matches: 1. Germline V lookup: CDR1 SGHTA, CDR2 FQGNSA. CDR3 in amino acids: CASSLGGLAEQYF. DNA of the CDR3: TGTGCCAGCAGCTTAGGGGGACTAGCGGAGCAGTACTTC.